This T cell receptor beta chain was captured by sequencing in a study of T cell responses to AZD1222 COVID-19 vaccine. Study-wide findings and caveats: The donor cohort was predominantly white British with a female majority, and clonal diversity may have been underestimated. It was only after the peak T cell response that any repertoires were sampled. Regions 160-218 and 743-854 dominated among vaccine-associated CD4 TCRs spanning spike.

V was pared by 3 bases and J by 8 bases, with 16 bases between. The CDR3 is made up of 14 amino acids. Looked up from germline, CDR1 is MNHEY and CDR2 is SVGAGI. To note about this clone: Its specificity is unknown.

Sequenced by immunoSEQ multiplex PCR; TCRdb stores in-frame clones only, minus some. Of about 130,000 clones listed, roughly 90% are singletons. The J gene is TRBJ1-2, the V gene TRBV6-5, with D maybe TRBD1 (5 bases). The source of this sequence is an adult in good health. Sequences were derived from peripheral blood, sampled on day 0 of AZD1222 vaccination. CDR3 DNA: TGTGCCAGCAGTTATACGTGGGGCCCCGGGGGCTACACCTTC. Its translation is CASSYTWGPGGYTF.